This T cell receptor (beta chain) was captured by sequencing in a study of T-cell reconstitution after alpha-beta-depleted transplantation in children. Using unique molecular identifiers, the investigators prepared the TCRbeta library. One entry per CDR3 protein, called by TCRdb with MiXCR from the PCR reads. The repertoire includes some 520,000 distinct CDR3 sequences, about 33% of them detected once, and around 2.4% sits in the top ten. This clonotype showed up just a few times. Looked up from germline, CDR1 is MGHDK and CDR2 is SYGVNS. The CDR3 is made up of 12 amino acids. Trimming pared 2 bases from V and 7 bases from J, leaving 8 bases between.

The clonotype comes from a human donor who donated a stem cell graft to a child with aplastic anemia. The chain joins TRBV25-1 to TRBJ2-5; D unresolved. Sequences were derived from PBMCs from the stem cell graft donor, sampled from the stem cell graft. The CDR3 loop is CASSEQLGTQYF. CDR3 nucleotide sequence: TGTGCCAGCAGTGAACAGCTGGGGACCCAGTACTTC. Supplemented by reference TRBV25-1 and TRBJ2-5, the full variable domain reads EADIYQTPRYLVIGTGKKITLECSQTMGHDKMYWYQQDPGMELHLIHYSYGVNSTEKGDLSSESTVSRIRTEHFPLTLESARPSHTSQYLCASSEQLGTQYFGPGTRLLVL.